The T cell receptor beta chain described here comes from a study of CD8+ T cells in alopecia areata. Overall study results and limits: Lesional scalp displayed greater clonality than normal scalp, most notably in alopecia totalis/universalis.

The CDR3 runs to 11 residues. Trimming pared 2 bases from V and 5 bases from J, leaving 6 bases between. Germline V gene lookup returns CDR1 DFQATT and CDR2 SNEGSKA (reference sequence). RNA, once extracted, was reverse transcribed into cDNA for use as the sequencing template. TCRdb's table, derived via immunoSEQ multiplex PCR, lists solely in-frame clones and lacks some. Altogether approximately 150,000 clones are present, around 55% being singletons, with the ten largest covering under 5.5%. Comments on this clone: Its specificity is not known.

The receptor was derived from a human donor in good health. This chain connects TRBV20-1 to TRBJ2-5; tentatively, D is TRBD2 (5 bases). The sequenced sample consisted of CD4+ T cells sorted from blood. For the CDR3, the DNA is TGCAGTGCTAGACGAGGGGAGACCCAGTACTTC. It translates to CSARRGETQYF.